A selection of T cell receptor beta chains follows, all from one sample in a study of cytomegalovirus exposure and HLA in healthy donors. Produced via immunoSEQ multiplex PCR; TCRdb's table is partial and in-frame only. The sample shows roughly 63,000 clones, around 75% of them seen only once. The sample was PBMCs. The receptors derive from a woman aged 40 to 50 in good health and CMV-seropositive. Each CDR3 is given with its conserved first and last residue. Each record gives: clone size, D gene, V gene, J gene, CDR3 protein, CDR3 DNA. A D gene is named only where the DNA matches it firmly. The size of a clone is reported for some rows only, either as once, few or many, or as a class for expanded clones.

>NA|NA|TRBV6-1|TRBJ2-7
CASSEARGQIYEQYF
TGTGCCAGCAGTGAAGCGCGAGGACAAATCTACGAGCAGTACTTC
>NA|TRBD1|TRBV9|TRBJ1-3
CASTETTGPTRSGNTIYF
TGTGCCAGCACTGAGACGACAGGGCCGACCCGCTCTGGAAACACCATATATTTT
>NA|TRBD1|TRBV6-1|TRBJ1-5
CASSSGGGRNQPQHF
TGTGCCAGCAGTTCAGGGGGCGGAAGAAATCAGCCCCAGCATTTT
>NA|NA|TRBV6-5|TRBJ1-2
CASSYVSNYGYTF
TGTGCCAGCAGTTACGTCAGTAACTATGGCTACACCTTC
>few|NA|TRBV11-3|TRBJ2-7
CASSSQGSGEQYF
TGTGCCAGCAGCTCCCAGGGTTCGGGCGAGCAGTACTTC
>few|TRBD1|TRBV6-6|TRBJ2-3
CASSYRGQSDTQYF
TGTGCCAGCAGTTACAGGGGGCAATCAGATACGCAGTATTTT
>NA|NA|TRBV18|TRBJ1-5
CASSPMEGNQPQHF
TGTGCCAGCTCCCCGATGGAGGGCAATCAGCCCCAGCATTTT
>NA|NA|TRBV6-1|TRBJ1-2
CASSGSDTRPYGYTF
TGTGCCAGCAGTGGATCAGACACCCGCCCCTATGGCTACACCTTC
>NA|NA|TRBV7-2|TRBJ1-5
CASTYDISNQPQHF
TGTGCCAGCACCTATGACATTAGCAATCAGCCCCAGCATTTT
>NA|NA|TRBV4-1|TRBJ1-4
CASSLQSTNEKLFF
TGCGCCAGCAGCCTACAGTCCACTAATGAAAAACTGTTTTTT
>NA|TRBD2|TRBV11-2|TRBJ2-4
CASSLDPAGGPQNIQYF
TGTGCCAGCAGCTTAGATCCAGCGGGGGGGCCCCAAAACATTCAGTACTTC
>NA|TRBD1|TRBV15|TRBJ2-1
CATSRDPPGTGGNEQFF
TGTGCCACCAGCAGAGATCCCCCCGGGACAGGGGGCAATGAGCAGTTCTTC
>NA|TRBD2|TRBV29-1|TRBJ2-1
CSVVRLADNEQFF
TGCAGCGTTGTAAGACTAGCGGACAATGAGCAGTTCTTC
>NA|TRBD1|TRBV7-9|TRBJ1-2
CASSISAGGMLGYTF
TGTGCCAGCAGCATCTCGGCAGGGGGTATGCTTGGCTACACCTTC
>NA|NA|TRBV5-1|TRBJ2-7
CASKPGVDGDYEQYF
TGCGCCAGCAAACCCGGGGTCGACGGGGACTACGAGCAGTACTTC
>NA|NA|TRBV6-1|TRBJ2-3
CASTERGTDTQYF
TGTGCCAGCACCGAACGGGGCACAGATACGCAGTATTTT
>few|NA|TRBV11-2|TRBJ1-1
CASSSREGTEAFF
TGTGCCAGCAGCTCCAGGGAGGGCACTGAAGCTTTCTTT
>few|TRBD2|TRBV9|TRBJ2-2
CASSAKKAGGTGELFF
TGTGCCAGCAGCGCCAAGAAAGCGGGGGGAACCGGGGAGCTGTTTTTT
>NA|NA|TRBV5-4|TRBJ2-2
CASTPGAVGDTGELFF
TGTGCCAGCACCCCTGGGGCCGTTGGGGACACCGGGGAGCTGTTTTTT
>NA|TRBD1|TRBV10-3|TRBJ1-3
CAISDSTGGNTIYF
TGTGCCATCAGTGACTCGACAGGGGGAAACACCATATATTTT
>few|TRBD1|TRBV7-9|TRBJ2-6
CASSFTGERANVLTF
TGTGCCAGCAGCTTCACAGGGGAAAGGGCCAACGTCCTGACTTTC
>NA|TRBD1|TRBV15|TRBJ2-7
CATSRRGTGAYEQYF
TGTGCCACCAGCAGGCGCGGGACAGGAGCATACGAGCAGTACTTC
>NA|NA|TRBV7-2|TRBJ2-2
CASSHPDRNTGELFF
TGTGCCAGCAGCCACCCCGACAGAAACACCGGGGAGCTGTTTTTT
>NA|TRBD2|TRBV7-3|TRBJ2-3
CASSLGRGSGATDTQYF
TGTGCCAGCAGCTTAGGGAGGGGCAGCGGGGCGACAGATACGCAGTATTTT
>NA|TRBD1|TRBV6-5|TRBJ1-2
CASSPPGTGKMGYTF
TGTGCCAGCAGCCCCCCCGGGACAGGGAAGATGGGCTACACCTTC
>NA|TRBD1|TRBV7-8|TRBJ2-2
CASRGQGLSTGELFF
TGTGCCAGCAGGGGACAGGGGCTATCCACCGGGGAGCTGTTTTTT
>NA|NA|TRBV4-3|TRBJ1-2
CASSQTRQALNYGYTF
TGCGCCAGCAGCCAAACCCGACAGGCATTAAACTATGGCTACACCTTC
>NA|NA|TRBV27|TRBJ1-1
CASRSTVNTEAFF
TGTGCCAGCAGATCGACAGTGAACACTGAAGCTTTCTTT
>NA|NA|TRBV4-3|TRBJ1-6
CASSPYLTLLNSPLHF
TGCGCCAGCAGCCCATATTTGACTCTTCTAAATTCACCCCTCCACTTT
>once|NA|TRBV5-8|TRBJ2-4
CASEERVAKNIQYF
TGTGCCAGCGAGGAACGGGTAGCCAAAAACATTCAGTACTTC
>NA|TRBD2|TRBV10-1|TRBJ2-7
CASTSGTSGGQSYEQYF
TGCGCCAGCACTAGCGGGACTAGCGGGGGCCAGTCCTACGAGCAGTACTTC
>NA|NA|TRBV7-3|TRBJ2-7
CASSLNRQDEQYF
TGTGCCAGCAGCTTAAACCGGCAGGACGAGCAGTACTTC
>NA|NA|TRBV30|TRBJ1-6
CAWSVLTGPSPLHF
TGTGCCTGGAGTGTCTTAACAGGGCCCTCACCCCTCCACTTT
>NA|TRBD1|TRBV27|TRBJ2-3
CASSKGQGAGTQYF
TGTGCCAGCAGTAAGGGACAGGGGGCTGGTACGCAGTATTTT
>NA|TRBD1|TRBV10-3|TRBJ1-3
CAISDPTGGPGNTIYF
TGTGCCATCAGTGACCCGACAGGGGGCCCAGGAAACACCATATATTTT
>NA|TRBD1|TRBV9|TRBJ2-1
CASPPGQGYDEQFF
TGTGCCAGCCCCCCGGGACAGGGCTACGATGAGCAGTTCTTC
>NA|TRBD1|TRBV7-9|TRBJ1-2
CASSLGDSPKEGYTF
TGTGCCAGCAGCTTAGGGGACAGCCCCAAGGAAGGCTACACCTTC
>NA|TRBD1|TRBV5-1|TRBJ1-1
CASSLGGGRTEAFF
TGCGCCAGCAGCTTGGGAGGGGGCAGGACTGAAGCTTTCTTT
>few|NA|TRBV19|TRBJ2-1
CATRRKSSYNEQFF
TGTGCCACCAGGCGCAAGAGCTCCTACAATGAGCAGTTCTTC
>medium-sized|NA|TRBV6-1|TRBJ2-7
CASSGEGGVGYEQYF
TGTGCCAGCAGTGGTGAGGGAGGCGTTGGGTACGAGCAGTACTTC
>NA|TRBD1|TRBV18|TRBJ2-7
CASSPENRGYEQYF
TGTGCCAGCTCACCCGAGAACAGGGGATACGAGCAGTACTTC
>NA|NA|TRBV9|TRBJ2-1
CASSPDTLGSYNEQFF
TGTGCCAGCAGCCCAGACACTTTAGGCTCCTACAATGAGCAGTTCTTC
>NA|TRBD1|TRBV7-2|TRBJ2-3
CASTDPDRGSTDTQYF
TGTGCCAGCACCGACCCAGACAGGGGTTCCACAGATACGCAGTATTTT
>NA|NA|TRBV5-6|TRBJ1-2
CASSNWGSVGYGYTF
TGTGCCAGCAGTAACTGGGGCTCGGTGGGATATGGCTACACCTTC